Each of the 14 T cell receptor beta chains below was sequenced from the same sample in a study of CD8 T cells in ankylosing spondylitis. From the 5' RACE reads, TCRdb called clonotypes with MiXCR, one entry per CDR3 protein. The sample shows more than 150,000 distinct CDR3 sequences, about 20% of them seen only once. The sequenced sample consisted of blood, either unsorted or a sorted T cell fraction (not recorded which). The receptors derive from a male donor aged 5-29 years with ankylosing spondylitis or in good health (not recorded which).

Many counts were recorded for this clonotype. The rearrangement joins TRBV7-7 to TRBJ2-2, with TRBD2 identical over 8 bases. V lost 3 bases to trimming and J lost 5 bases; unmatched junction nucleotides: 5. The germline V gene encodes CDR1 SSHAT and CDR2 FNYEAQ (reference sequence). The CDR3 is 15 amino acids. CDR3 DNA: TGTGCCAGCAGCTTTGCGGGAGGAGGAACCGGGGAGCTGTTTTTT. The encoded protein is CASSFAGGGTGELFF.

The table lists this clonotype with a count of one. This chain links TRBV20-1 with TRBJ2-1; perhaps TRBD2 as D (6 bases). Per the germline V gene, CDR1 is DFQATT and CDR2 is SNEGSKA (reference sequence). The CDR3 totals 14 residues. V lost 3 bases and J 0 bases, leaving 9 bases between the germline ends. This CDR3 reads CSASAGSSYNEQFF. DNA for the CDR3: TGCAGTGCTAGTGCGGGGAGCTCCTACAATGAGCAGTTCTTC.

This clonotype was observed many times. V usage is TRBV5-6 and J usage is TRBJ2-7, with D possibly called TRBD1 or TRBD2 (5 bases each). This CDR3 comprises 14 residues. Germline V gene data show CDR1 as SGHDT and CDR2 as YYEEEE. Trimming removed 5 bases at V and 5 bases at J, with 17 bases between. This chain's CDR3 is CASSTGTFGNEQYV. In DNA, the CDR3 is TGTGCCAGCAGTACCGGGACCTTTGGGAACGAGCAGTACGTC.

At least ten counts were recorded for this clonotype. The J gene is TRBJ2-1, the V gene TRBV12-3 or TRBV12-4; D not resolved. The CDR3 spans 11 residues. The germline V and J ends were trimmed by 6 bases and 8 bases, with 8 bases remaining between them. The CDR3, as DNA: TGTGCCAGCAGCGGGTTCCATGAGCAGTTCTTC. Protein product: CASSGFHEQFF.

Many counts were recorded for this clonotype. This rearrangement joins TRBV27 to TRBJ2-1; no definite D call. This CDR3 has 15 amino acids. Trimming took off 10 bases at V and 0 bases at J, with 16 bases between the two ends. The germline V gene encodes CDR1 MNHEY and CDR2 SMNVEV (reference sequence). The CDR3 spells CATRVTTFSYNEQFF. The CDR3 DNA reads as TGTGCCACCCGGGTTACGACGTTCTCCTACAATGAGCAGTTCTTC.

This chain connects TRBV7-2 to TRBJ2-2; TRBD1 aligns across 8 bases. J was trimmed by 0 bases and V by 6 bases; bases with no gene match: 3. Germline CDR1 and CDR2: SGHTA and FQGNSA. This CDR3 has 15 residues. The CDR3 here is CASSSQGANTGELFF. In DNA form, the CDR3 reads TGTGCCAGCAGTTCACAGGGGGCGAACACCGGGGAGCTGTTTTTT.

In its sample, this clonotype was seen many times. J is TRBJ2-1 and V is TRBV12-3 or TRBV12-4; TRBD2 aligns across 8 bases. The CDR3 totals 13 residues. With 5 bases clipped from V and 7 bases from J, the junction kept 4 bases outside the gene matches. CDR3 in DNA: TGTGCCAGCAGTCGGGCTAGCGGGAATGAGCAGTTCTTC. This codes for CASSRASGNEQFF.

This clonotype was seen ten or more times. The chain joins TRBV15 to TRBJ1-6, with D maybe TRBD1 (6 bases). CDR1 and CDR2 from the germline V gene are LNHNV and YYDKDF (reference sequence). Between the trimmed V and J ends, which lost 8 bases and 7 bases, there was a span of 12 bases. This CDR3 is 13 amino acids long. The CDR3 is CATRGPGNSPLHF. CDR3 nucleotides: TGTGCCACCCGGGGGCCTGGGAATTCACCCCTCCACTTT.

Many counts were recorded for this clonotype. The rearrangement joins TRBV29-1 to TRBJ1-1; D is unclear. The CDR3 contains 13 residues. CDR1 and CDR2 from the germline V gene are SQVTM and ANQGSEA. Deletions cut 5 bases from V and 4 bases from J, with 14 bases between. The CDR3 here is CSVSDEGFTEAFF. CDR3 DNA: TGCAGCGTTAGTGATGAGGGCTTCACTGAAGCTTTCTTT. The variable domain in full, completed from reference TRBV29-1 and TRBJ1-1, reads SAVISQKPSRDICQRGTSLTIQCQVDSQVTMMFWYRQQPGQSLTLIATANQGSEATYESGFVIDKFPISRPNLTFSTLTVSNMSPEDSSIYLCSVSDEGFTEAFFGQGTRLTVV.

This clonotype came up many times. V usage is TRBV12-3 or TRBV12-4 and J usage is TRBJ2-1; perhaps D is TRBD1 or TRBD2 (5 bases each). The CDR3 spans 12 residues. V was trimmed by 10 bases and J by 6 bases, leaving 13 bases between them. The CDR3 DNA reads TGTGCCACATCGATGGGGGTCAATGAGCAGTTCTTC. It codes for CATSMGVNEQFF.

The chain joins TRBV6-2 or TRBV6-3 to TRBJ2-7, with 10 bases identical to TRBD2. Unmatched junction bases numbered 12, after V lost 2 bases and J lost 2 bases. The germline V gene has CDR1 MNHEY and CDR2 SVGEGT. The CDR3 is 18 amino acids. This chain's CDR3 is CASSYGSGRTLLTYEQYF. CDR3 sequence (DNA): TGTGCCAGCAGTTACGGTAGCGGGAGGACCTTATTAACCTACGAGCAGTACTTC.

This clonotype was recorded at least ten times. The rearrangement links TRBV30 to TRBJ1-6; no clear D. Between the trimmed V and J ends, which lost 5 bases and 5 bases, there was a span of 16 bases. The CDR3 spans 15 residues. CDR1 GTSNPN and CDR2 SVGIG come from the germline V gene (reference sequence). The CDR3 nucleotides are TGTGCCTGGCGGCAGGAAAACCTCGATAATTCACCCCTCCACTTT. It is translated as CAWRQENLDNSPLHF.

In its sample, this clonotype was seen many times. This chain uses TRBV28 with TRBJ2-2, with D unclear. Per germline, CDR1 MDHEN and CDR2 SYDVKM. Trimming took off 8 bases at V and 4 bases at J, with 11 bases between the two ends. The CDR3 is 13 amino acids. Here the CDR3 DNA reads TGTGCCAGCCTCTCGAGTCGCACCGGGGAGCTGTTTTTT. Encoded protein: CASLSSRTGELFF.

This clonotype was seen repeatedly, ten times or more. This rearrangement joins TRBV20-1 to TRBJ2-1; D not certain. CDR1 and CDR2 from the germline V gene are DFQATT and SNEGSKA (reference sequence). Trimming removed 6 bases at V and 2 bases at J, with 8 bases between. The CDR3 runs to 12 residues. This CDR3 reads CSARSAYNEQFF. The CDR3 nucleotides are TGCAGTGCGCGGTCTGCCTACAATGAGCAGTTCTTC.